This TCR beta chain emerged from a study of blood T cell repertoires in COVID-19. About the study: Samples representing acute and convalescent COVID-19 were sourced from the United States, Italy and Spain. Sources were T cells, B-cell-depleted T cells, or PBMCs; the material itself was cDNA or gDNA.

The CDR3 loop spans 10 amino acids. The V end was cut by 5 bases, the J end by 7 bases, with 3 bases between. Original processing notes: The authors estimated nucleated cell counts from reference gene primer amplification. Assay: immunoSEQ multiplex PCR; the TCRdb copy retains only in-frame clones and omits some. Clone size and the V and J calls come from that table; the DNA yielded D and trimming. The table includes fewer than 65,000 clones, about nine tenths detected once. The TCR was taken from an elderly woman with acute or convalescent COVID-19. The sequencing sample was made of peripheral blood. This rearrangement joins TRBV12-3 or TRBV12-4 to TRBJ2-1; D unclear. The CDR3 nucleotides read TGTGCCAGCAGTCCGAATGAGCAGTTCTTC. This encodes CASSPNEQFF.